These 13 T cell receptor beta chains originate from one sample sequenced in a study of control samples from healthy donors and cancer patients. This table comes from immunoSEQ multiplex PCR, and its TCRdb copy is limited to in-frame clones, with some not included. The repertoire holds about 130,000 clones, just under 95% seen once, with 4.5% to 7% in the top ten. The sample consisted of blood. The receptor set was obtained from a young man in good health.

The J gene is TRBJ2-3, the V gene TRBV18; D gene uncertain. Trimming stripped 3 bases from V and 0 bases from J, with 10 bases between. The germline V gene has CDR1 KGHSH and CDR2 LQKENI. The CDR3 consists of 15 residues. CDR3 DNA: TGTGCCAGCTCACCGGGAACATCTAGCACAGATACGCAGTATTTT. This codes for CASSPGTSSTDTQYF.

V and J are TRBV7-2 and TRBJ1-4; 12 nucleotides agree with TRBD1. Germline-derived CDR1 and CDR2 are SGHTA and FQGNSA. J lost 7 bases, V lost 0 bases, and 3 bases had no gene match. The CDR3 contains 16 residues. CDR3 loop: CASSLAGGQGAEKLFF. The CDR3 nucleotides read TGTGCCAGCAGCTTAGCGGGGGGACAGGGGGCTGAAAAACTGTTTTTT.

The genes are TRBV6-6 and TRBJ1-1, with no clear D. The germline CDR1 and CDR2 sequences are MNHNY and SVGAGI (reference sequence). The V end lost 5 bases, the J end lost 3 bases, and 16 bases lay between the germline ends. The CDR3 has 15 amino acids. The CDR3 DNA reads TGTGCCAGCAGTACCAGCACCGGGTGGTACACTGAAGCTTTCTTT. This codes for CASSTSTGWYTEAFF.

The chain has TRBV13 and TRBJ2-3, with TRBD2 matching 13 bases. This CDR3 comprises 16 residues. The V gene's germline CDR1 is PRHDT and CDR2 FYEKMQ (reference sequence). V shed 5 bases, J shed 7 bases, and the junction held 9 bases outside the gene matches. The CDR3 region is CASSQGGTSGDHTQYF. The CDR3 DNA reads TGTGCCAGCAGCCAGGGTGGGACTAGCGGGGATCATACGCAGTATTTT. Complete variable domain (other parts from reference TRBV13 and TRBJ2-3): AAGVIQSPRHLIKEKRETATLKCYPIPRHDTVYWYQQGPGQDPQFLISFYEKMQSDKGSIPDRFSAQQFSDYHSELNMSSLELGDSALYFCASSQGGTSGDHTQYFGPGTRLTVL.

The chain links TRBV6-1 to TRBJ1-5; D perhaps matches TRBD1 (6 bases). This CDR3 has 14 amino acids. Germline CDR1 reads MNHNS; CDR2 reads SASEGT. Trimming removed 2 bases from V and 7 bases from J, with 12 bases in between. CDR3 nucleotide sequence: TGTGCCAGCAGTGAACACAGGGCTGGGCAGCCCCAGCATTTT. This gives the protein CASSEHRAGQPQHF.

The V call is TRBV5-4, the J call TRBJ2-5; 9 bases map to TRBD1. Looked up from germline, CDR1 is SGHNT and CDR2 is YYREEE (reference sequence). Unmatched junction bases numbered 7, after V lost 2 bases and J lost 5 bases. CDR3 size: 15 residues. The chain's CDR3 is CASSFRTTGGETQYF. For the CDR3, the DNA is TGTGCCAGCAGCTTTCGAACGACAGGGGGGGAGACCCAGTACTTC.

In this sample, this clone turned up a few times. J is TRBJ2-7 and V is TRBV28, with TRBD1 identical over 7 bases. Germline V gives CDR1 MDHEN, CDR2 SYDVKM. This CDR3 spans 12 amino acids. V shed 8 bases and J 5 bases; nucleotides not matched to a gene: 6. The CDR3 protein is CASEGQGDEQYF. CDR3 in DNA: TGTGCCAGCGAGGGGCAGGGGGACGAGCAGTACTTC.

The chain is built from TRBV29-1 and TRBJ1-1; TRBD1 matches 9 bases. V gave up 6 bases and J gave up 3 bases; unmatched junction bases: 5. Germline-derived CDR1 and CDR2 are SQVTM and ANQGSEA. The CDR3 contains 13 residues. Written as DNA, the CDR3 is TGCAGCGTCCAACAGGGGGCGGACACTGAAGCTTTCTTT. Its protein product is CSVQQGADTEAFF.

CDR3 sequence: CASRFSRQVNTEAFF. As DNA, the CDR3 is TGTGCCAGCAGATTTAGTCGGCAAGTCAACACTGAAGCTTTCTTT. The chain has TRBV2 and TRBJ1-1; no reliable D call. There are 15 residues in the CDR3. The germline CDR1 and CDR2 sequences are SNHLY and FYNNEI. V lost 6 bases, J lost 2 bases, and 16 bases lay in between.

This chain joins TRBV19 and TRBJ2-2, with a tentative D call TRBD1 (6 bases). The CDR3 has 17 amino acids. V lost 4 bases and J 5 bases, leaving 20 bases between the germline ends. Germline V gene data show CDR1 as LNHDA and CDR2 as SQIVND (reference sequence). CDR3 amino acids: CASSTFGVGAGTGELFF. CDR3 coding DNA: TGTGCCAGTAGTACATTCGGGGTGGGGGCAGGTACCGGGGAGCTGTTTTTT. Looking up the rest from reference TRBV19 and TRBJ2-2 gives the full variable domain: DGGITQSPKYLFRKEGQNVTLSCEQNLNHDAMYWYRQDPGQGLRLIYYSQIVNDFQKGDIAEGYSVSREKKESFPLTVTSAQKNPTAFYLCASSTFGVGAGTGELFFGEGSRLTVL.

This sequence joins TRBV25-1 and TRBJ2-2, with a possible D match to TRBD2 (5 bases). The CDR3 totals 15 residues. Germline V gene lookup returns CDR1 MGHDK and CDR2 SYGVNS. V lost 2 bases and J lost 0, with 7 bases in between. The DNA of the CDR3 is TGTGCCAGCAGTGAACTCGGGGCGAACACCGGGGAGCTGTTTTTT. Amino acids: CASSELGANTGELFF.

This rearrangement joins TRBV5-1 to TRBJ2-6; perhaps TRBD2 as D (5 bases). This CDR3 contains 15 residues. CDR1 and CDR2 (germline): SGHRS, YFSETQ. With 3 bases removed from V and 0 bases from J, the gap between germline ends came to 7 bases. The CDR3 region has the DNA TGCGCCAGCAGCTCGACTAACTCTGGGGCCAACGTCCTGACTTTC. Protein sequence: CASSSTNSGANVLTF.

The chain links TRBV6-5 to TRBJ1-5; 10 bases line up with TRBD1. This CDR3 region has 15 residues. Germline values: CDR1 MNHEY, CDR2 SVGAGI. CDR3 DNA sequence: TGTGAGGGACCCACCCCCCGGACAGGGGGGCAGCCCCAGCATTTT. It yields the protein CEGPTPRTGGQPQHF.